This entry features one T cell receptor (beta chain) sequence. Using immunoSEQ multiplex PCR, the repertoire was profiled, and TCRdb retains in-frame clones only, with some absent. Of approximately 1.1 million clones listed, around 78% were seen once; the top ten hold approximately 0.5%. The ends lost 2 bases at V and 8 bases at J; junction bases unmatched: 4. Germline loops: CDR1 SGHVS, CDR2 FQNEAQ. This CDR3 has 14 amino acids. Subsets obtained from CD4+ cells comprised CD45RA+ naive and CD45RA-negative memory cells. This sample was included in a study of shared clonotypes between healthy human individuals.

The source of this sequence is a man between 18 and 29 years old in good health. Some clones in this sample may be carry-over from other donors' samples. The sequencing input was memory CD4+ T cells from PBMCs. The subset: CD45RA-negative fraction. The V call is TRBV7-8, the J call TRBJ2-1, with 9 bases lining up with TRBD2. This CDR3 reads CASSLMAGGDEQFF. The CDR3 DNA follows: TGTGCCAGCAGCTTAATGGCGGGGGGGGATGAGCAGTTCTTC. The full variable domain, completed using reference TRBV7-8 and TRBJ2-1, is GAGVSQSPRYKVAKRGQDVALRCDPISGHVSLFWYQQALGQGPEFLTYFQNEAQLDKSGLPSDRFFAERPEGSVSTLKIQRTQQEDSAVYLCASSLMAGGDEQFFGPGTRLTVL.